This T cell receptor (beta chain) was identified during a study of circulating tumor DNA in untreated peripheral T-cell lymphoma. Study conclusions and caveats: Tumor-specific clonotypes: identified in approximately 73% of patients, approximately 90% of baseline tissues.

The V and J ends lost 3 bases and 6 bases respectively, with 11 bases between them. The germline V gene encodes CDR1 LNHDA and CDR2 SQIVND (reference sequence). The CDR3 sequence is 13 residues long. Clones were read by immunoSEQ multiplex PCR, and TCRdb kept only the in-frame ones, dropping some. Of about 9,200 clones listed, approximately 72% are singletons. Concerning this clone: Its cognate antigen is unknown.

Tumor tissue was collected at baseline, before treatment began. The sequenced sample consisted of tumor tissue. This TCR derives from a human donor with peripheral T-cell lymphoma. V gene TRBV19 combines with J gene TRBJ1-2; D possibly corresponds to TRBD1 (6 bases). This CDR3 is CASSIWTADGYTF. The CDR3 nucleotides are TGTGCCAGTAGTATTTGGACAGCCGATGGCTACACCTTC. Full variable domain (outside the CDR3, taken from reference TRBV19 and TRBJ1-2): DGGITQSPKYLFRKEGQNVTLSCEQNLNHDAMYWYRQDPGQGLRLIYYSQIVNDFQKGDIAEGYSVSREKKESFPLTVTSAQKNPTAFYLCASSIWTADGYTFGSGTRLTVV.